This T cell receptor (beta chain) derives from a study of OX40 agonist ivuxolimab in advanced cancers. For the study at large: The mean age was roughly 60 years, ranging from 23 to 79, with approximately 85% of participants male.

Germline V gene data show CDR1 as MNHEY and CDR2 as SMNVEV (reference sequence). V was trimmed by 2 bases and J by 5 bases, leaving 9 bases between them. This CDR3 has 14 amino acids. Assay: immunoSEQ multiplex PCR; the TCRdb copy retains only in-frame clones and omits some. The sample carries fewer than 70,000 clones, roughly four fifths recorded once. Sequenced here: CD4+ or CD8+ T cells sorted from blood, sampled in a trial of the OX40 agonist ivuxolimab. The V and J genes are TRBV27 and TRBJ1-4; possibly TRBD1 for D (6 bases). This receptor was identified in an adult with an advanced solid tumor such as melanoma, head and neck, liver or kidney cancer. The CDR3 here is CASSLRTENEKLFF. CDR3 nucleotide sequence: TGTGCCAGCAGTTTACGGACAGAGAATGAAAAACTGTTTTTT. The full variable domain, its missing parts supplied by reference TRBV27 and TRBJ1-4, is EAQVTQNPRYLITVTGKKLTVTCSQNMNHEYMSWYRQDPGLGLRQIYYSMNVEVTDKGDVPEGYKVSRKEKRNFPLILESPSPNQTSLYFCASSLRTENEKLFFGSGTQLSVL.